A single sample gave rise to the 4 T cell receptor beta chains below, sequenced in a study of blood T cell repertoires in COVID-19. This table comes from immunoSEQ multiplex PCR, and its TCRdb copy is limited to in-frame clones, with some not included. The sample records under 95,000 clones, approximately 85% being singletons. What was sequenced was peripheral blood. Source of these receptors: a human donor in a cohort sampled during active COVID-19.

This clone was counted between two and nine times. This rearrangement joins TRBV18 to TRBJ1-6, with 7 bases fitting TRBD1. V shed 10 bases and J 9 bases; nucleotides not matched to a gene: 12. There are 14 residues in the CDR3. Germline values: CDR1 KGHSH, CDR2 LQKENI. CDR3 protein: CATRIGQAVSPLHF. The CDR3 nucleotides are TGTGCCACCCGAATTGGACAGGCGGTTTCACCCCTCCACTTT.

CDR3 DNA sequence: TGCGCCAGCAGCTCCCCCGGGACTAGCGGGGGCCCCCTAAATTACAATGAGCAGTTCTTC. Its protein is CASSSPGTSGGPLNYNEQFF. The chain has TRBV5-1 and TRBJ2-1, with 14 bases identical to TRBD2. The CDR3 length is 20 residues. After removal of 3 bases from V and 4 bases from J, the junction contained 15 bases not matched to a gene. Germline lookup yields CDR1 SGHRS and CDR2 YFSETQ.

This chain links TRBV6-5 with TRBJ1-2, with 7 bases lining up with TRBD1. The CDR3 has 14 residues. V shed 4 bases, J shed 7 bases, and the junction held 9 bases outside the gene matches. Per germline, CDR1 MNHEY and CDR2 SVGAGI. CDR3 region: CASSSIGQARGYTF. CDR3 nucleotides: TGTGCCAGCAGTTCTATCGGACAGGCCCGTGGCTACACCTTC.

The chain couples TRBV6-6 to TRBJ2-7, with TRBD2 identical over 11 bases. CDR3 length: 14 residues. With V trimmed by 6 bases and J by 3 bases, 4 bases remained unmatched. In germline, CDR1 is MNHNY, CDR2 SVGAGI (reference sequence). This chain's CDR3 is CASSPGTSGYEQYF. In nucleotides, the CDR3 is TGTGCCAGCAGCCCCGGGACTAGCGGCTACGAGCAGTACTTC.